These T cell receptor beta chains were read from a single sample in a study of lymphopenia after photon versus proton radiotherapy. The protocol was immunoSEQ multiplex PCR, while the TCRdb copy is restricted to in-frame clones and leaves out a portion. The top ten clones hold 1.3% to 1.5% of a sample with more than 80,000 clones, about four fifths of them seen once. The sequences come from peripheral blood, collected from a patient treated with proton-based radiotherapy. The source is a man aged 60-69 years with pancreatic cancer. Each CDR3 is given with its conserved first and last residue. A D gene is named only where the DNA matches it firmly. Expanded clones get a size class; other rows say once, few or many, or leave the size out.

J: TRBJ1-2; length: 14; D: TRBD1; size: NA; V: TRBV6-4; DNA: TGTGCCAGCAGTGACTCAGGGGGCGCCGATGGCTACACCTTC; CDR3: CASSDSGGADGYTF
J: TRBJ2-2; length: 15; D: NA; size: NA; V: TRBV28; DNA: TGTGCCAGCAGTTCCAAAGTCGGGGGTACCGGGGAGCTGTTTTTT; CDR3: CASSSKVGGTGELFF
J: TRBJ2-7; length: 12; D: NA; size: NA; V: TRBV18; DNA: TGTGCCAGCTCACCTCGAAGCTACGAGCAGTACTTC; CDR3: CASSPRSYEQYF
J: TRBJ2-7; length: 15; D: NA; size: NA; V: TRBV21-1; DNA: TGTGCCAGCAGTACGGGGGGGACGCGACTCTACGAGCAGTACTTC; CDR3: CASSTGGTRLYEQYF
J: TRBJ1-1; length: 19; D: NA; size: NA; V: TRBV4-2; DNA: TGTGCCAGCAGCCAAGAGAGGGGAGTCGGGGGGCAGGCGAACACTGAAGCTTTCTTT; CDR3: CASSQERGVGGQANTEAFF
J: TRBJ2-7; length: 17; D: NA; size: few; V: TRBV18; DNA: TGTGCCAGCTCACTAGATAACAGGGTACCCCAACCCTACGAGCAGTACTTC; CDR3: CASSLDNRVPQPYEQYF
J: TRBJ2-1; length: 15; D: NA; size: NA; V: TRBV19; DNA: TGTGCCAGTAGTATATCGGCCCTTGCGAACAATGAGCAGTTCTTC; CDR3: CASSISALANNEQFF
J: TRBJ1-5; length: 15; D: TRBD1; size: NA; V: TRBV30; DNA: TGTGCCTGGAAAACCCCGGACAGGGAGGATCAGCCCCAGCATTTT; CDR3: CAWKTPDREDQPQHF
J: TRBJ1-3; length: 13; D: NA; size: NA; V: TRBV30; DNA: TGTGCCTGGGCCGAAGGGGCGGGATACACCATATATTTT; CDR3: CAWAEGAGYTIYF
J: TRBJ2-3; length: 18; D: NA; size: NA; V: TRBV11-2; DNA: TGTGCCAGCAGCTTAGGACGCGGGTTGGGGAGCGACACAGATACGCAGTATTTT; CDR3: CASSLGRGLGSDTDTQYF
J: TRBJ2-1; length: 14; D: TRBD1; size: NA; V: TRBV2; DNA: TGTGCCAGCAGCCGGGACAGGGACTCTCTCGAGCAGTTCTTC; CDR3: CASSRDRDSLEQFF
J: TRBJ2-3; length: 15; D: TRBD1; size: NA; V: TRBV5-1; DNA: TGCGCCAGCAGCTCGGACAGGGGTCGCTTCGATACGCAGTATTTT; CDR3: CASSSDRGRFDTQYF
J: TRBJ1-5; length: 14; D: TRBD1; size: NA; V: TRBV11-2; DNA: TGTGCCAGCAGCTCAGGACAGGGTCAACAGCCCCAGCATTTT; CDR3: CASSSGQGQQPQHF
J: TRBJ1-1; length: 15; D: NA; size: NA; V: TRBV5-4; DNA: TGTGCCAGCAGCTTGAGGGACATTAGTAACACTGAAGCTTTCTTT; CDR3: CASSLRDISNTEAFF
J: TRBJ2-3; length: 15; D: TRBD2; size: NA; V: TRBV5-4; DNA: TGTGCCAGCAGCTTGGTGGGACTAGCTACAGATACGCAGTATTTT; CDR3: CASSLVGLATDTQYF
J: TRBJ2-7; length: 13; D: NA; size: few; V: TRBV5-4; DNA: TGTGCCAGCAGCTTGGCAGGGGAATACGAGCAGTACTTC; CDR3: CASSLAGEYEQYF
J: TRBJ1-3; length: 16; D: NA; size: NA; V: TRBV10-2; DNA: TGCGCCAGCAGCCAGTTCCAGCCAGCAGCTGGAAACACCATATATTTT; CDR3: CASSQFQPAAGNTIYF
J: TRBJ2-7; length: 14; D: NA; size: NA; V: TRBV7-7; DNA: TGTGCTAGCAGCTTAGCGCACGGGGACTACGAGCAGTACTTC; CDR3: CASSLAHGDYEQYF
J: TRBJ2-1; length: 15; D: TRBD2; size: NA; V: TRBV6-5; DNA: TGTGCCAGCAGTCGAGCGGGAGGGCTGGACAATGAGCAGTTCTTC; CDR3: CASSRAGGLDNEQFF
J: TRBJ1-5; length: 14; D: TRBD1; size: NA; V: TRBV19; DNA: TGTGCCAGTACTCGGCAGGGGGTCAATCAGCCCCAGCATTTT; CDR3: CASTRQGVNQPQHF
J: TRBJ2-1; length: 14; D: NA; size: NA; V: TRBV5-1; DNA: TGCGCCAGCAGTCTCCTAGCGACGGACAATGAGCAGTTCTTC; CDR3: CASSLLATDNEQFF
J: TRBJ1-2; length: 13; D: TRBD1; size: NA; V: TRBV30; DNA: TGTGCCTGGAGTCAGGGGGCTAACTATGGCTACACCTTC; CDR3: CAWSQGANYGYTF
J: TRBJ2-7; length: 15; D: TRBD2; size: NA; V: TRBV6-1; DNA: TGTGCCAGCAGAGAAAGACTAGCGGATGCCTACGAGCAGTACTTC; CDR3: CASRERLADAYEQYF
J: TRBJ2-5; length: 14; D: TRBD1; size: NA; V: TRBV15; DNA: TGTGCCACCAGCAGGGACAGGGGTAGAGAGACCCAGTACTTC; CDR3: CATSRDRGRETQYF
J: TRBJ2-1; length: 18; D: TRBD2; size: NA; V: TRBV7-2; DNA: TGTGCCAGCAGCTCCCCTAGCGGGCTCACACCGATTGACAATGAGCAGTTCTTC; CDR3: CASSSPSGLTPIDNEQFF
J: TRBJ1-1; length: 16; D: TRBD1; size: NA; V: TRBV28; DNA: TGTGCCAGCAGTTTATATCAGGGGGCTAGGGGCACTGAAGCTTTCTTT; CDR3: CASSLYQGARGTEAFF
J: TRBJ2-7; length: 14; D: TRBD1; size: NA; V: TRBV19; DNA: TGTGCCAGTAGTAAAGGACAGGGGGCCTACGAGCAGTACTTC; CDR3: CASSKGQGAYEQYF
J: TRBJ2-7; length: 15; D: NA; size: NA; V: TRBV7-8; DNA: TGTGCCAGCAGCTCTGGAAAAGGTTGGACCTACGAGCAGTACTTC; CDR3: CASSSGKGWTYEQYF
J: TRBJ2-3; length: 13; D: NA; size: NA; V: TRBV18; DNA: TGTGCCAGCTCACCATCCCCTCTGGGTACGCAGTATTTT; CDR3: CASSPSPLGTQYF
J: TRBJ2-3; length: 16; D: NA; size: NA; V: TRBV27; DNA: TGTGGACAAAGGGCTCAGCGCCCCAGAAGCACAGATACGCAGTATTTT; CDR3: CGQRAQRPRSTDTQYF
J: TRBJ1-6; length: 13; D: NA; size: NA; V: TRBV9; DNA: TGTGCCAGCAGCGTAGATGGGAATTCACCCCTCCACTTT; CDR3: CASSVDGNSPLHF
J: TRBJ1-1; length: 15; D: NA; size: NA; V: TRBV7-2; DNA: TGTGCCAGCAGCTTAAGCCCGGGGACGAACACTGAAGCTTTCTTT; CDR3: CASSLSPGTNTEAFF
J: TRBJ2-2; length: 17; D: TRBD2; size: few; V: TRBV7-8; DNA: TGTGCCAGCAGGCGTGCGGGAGGAACACAGAACACCGGGGAGCTGTTTTTT; CDR3: CASRRAGGTQNTGELFF
J: TRBJ2-3; length: 17; D: TRBD2; size: NA; V: TRBV7-2; DNA: TGTGCCAGCAGCCCGAGACTAGCGGGAGGAGGCACAGATACGCAGTATTTT; CDR3: CASSPRLAGGGTDTQYF
J: TRBJ2-3; length: 13; D: NA; size: NA; V: TRBV30; DNA: TGTGCCTGGAGTGCAGGGGGCACAGATACGCAGTATTTT; CDR3: CAWSAGGTDTQYF
J: TRBJ2-7; length: 11; D: NA; size: once; V: TRBV20-1; DNA: TGCAGTGCTTCAGACAGCTACGAGCAGTACTTC; CDR3: CSASDSYEQYF
J: TRBJ2-1; length: 18; D: NA; size: NA; V: TRBV28; DNA: TGTGCCAGCAGTTTTCGGGGGTCGGGCCGGAGCTCCTACAATGAGCAGTTCTTC; CDR3: CASSFRGSGRSSYNEQFF
J: TRBJ1-1; length: 13; D: NA; size: NA; V: TRBV6-1; DNA: TGTGCCAGCTTCCGGACAGTGAACACTGAAGCTTTCTTT; CDR3: CASFRTVNTEAFF
J: TRBJ2-1; length: 17; D: TRBD2; size: NA; V: TRBV5-1; DNA: TGCGCCAGCCGATCCCGGACTAGCGGGGGCTCCTACAATGAGCAGTTCTTC; CDR3: CASRSRTSGGSYNEQFF
J: TRBJ2-2; length: 16; D: TRBD2; size: few; V: TRBV29-1; DNA: TGCAGCGTTGTTGGGCTAGCGGGAAGCTCTACCGGGGAGCTGTTTTTT; CDR3: CSVVGLAGSSTGELFF
J: TRBJ2-1; length: 15; D: NA; size: NA; V: TRBV4-2; DNA: TGTGCCAGCAGCCAAGACGGGTCGGCTGGCAATGAGCAGTTCTTC; CDR3: CASSQDGSAGNEQFF